The T cell receptor (beta chain) described here comes from a study of cytomegalovirus exposure and HLA in healthy donors. V was cut by 4 bases and J by 2 bases, with 15 bases left in between. CDR3 length: 15 amino acids. The germline V gene has CDR1 MNHEY and CDR2 SVGAGI. Primers included in the PCR were 60 Vbeta and 13 Jbeta primers. TCRdb keeps only in-frame clones here, not all; method: immunoSEQ multiplex PCR. This sample's clone table lists fewer than 60,000 clones. The source of this sequence is a woman in her 30s in good health and CMV-seropositive. Sequenced material: PBMCs. V is TRBV6-5 and J is TRBJ2-7; the D gene is possibly TRBD1 (5 bases). The CDR3 spells CASSSPNRSPYEQYF. CDR3 nucleotides: TGTGCCAGCAGTTCGCCCAACAGGAGCCCCTACGAGCAGTACTTC.